This T cell receptor beta chain was sequenced for a study of cytomegalovirus exposure and HLA in healthy donors (dated by TCRdb to 2017 to 2019). Looking at the study overall: In an earlier analysis of under 750 of the donors, approximately 300 Gb of sequence data and 120 million or so unique TCR beta sequences from 150 million to 200 million T cells were reported. An early release that covered some 630 HLA-typed donors contained around 300 gigabases of sequencing data and 75 million to 100 million unique TCR sequences. Of the 300 to 450 genotyped donors, approximately 83% fell in the genetic ancestry cluster associated with self-reported Caucasian donors. The aim of the study was to test whether cataloging public T cell receptors could identify signatures of past pathogen exposure. The study used immunosequencing to profile the T cell repertoires of 666 subjects and linked those repertoires to cytomegalovirus serostatus. A separate validation cohort of 90 to 150 different subjects was used in addition to the roughly 700-subject first cohort. High-throughput TCR immunosequencing, statistical association of individual TCRs with disease status, and machine learning were combined to predict cytomegalovirus infection status. A later analysis re-analyzed previously published TCR beta repertoires from 600 to 850 donors and added high-resolution HLA genotyping to study TCR occurrence patterns. Rather than using new phenotypic data, the later analysis identified candidate immune exposures from TCR beta sequences and from how often those sequences occurred across donors. An earlier analysis of 587 of the donors used high-throughput TCR beta sequencing to judge whether each TCR beta V gene segment behaved as functional or pseudogenic. Donor age, sex, ethnicity and CMV serostatus were collected together with the repertoire data. A later genetic analysis took genome-wide SNP genotypes for 398 of the 666 donors and used that subset as a discovery cohort. Every discovery cohort repertoire had been produced on one sequencing platform. HLA typing covered class I and class II loci at four-digit resolution. The number of typed donors differed by locus: 629-630 for A, B, C, DRB1 and DQB1; approximately 520 for DQA1; approximately 600 for DPA1; and some 450 for DPB1. Four to six DR-DQ haplotypes were handled as single units for association and clustering, since linkage in the cohort was strong. Among roughly 400 genotyped donors of the cohort, an average of around 220,000 unique TCR beta nucleotide sequences was sequenced per donor, of which about 18% were non-productive. Points the paper makes about the study in general: The study gave a list of about 150 TCR beta chains associated with cytomegalovirus. When HLA alleles, especially DR and DQ, strongly co-occurred, TCR associations were difficult to assign to individual alleles. A later analysis associated about 17,000 TCR beta sequences with specific HLA alleles at a false discovery rate of 0.05. The 87-base-pair reads could not distinguish some IMGT-functional V segments, including TRBV6-2 and TRBV6-3, so those segments were excluded. A further reported finding was that TCR beta sequences accurately predicted the HLA-A and HLA-B alleles for most subjects in the first cohort. In a later analysis, most CMV-associated TCR beta chains were found to appear HLA-restricted, with HLA associations seemingly driven largely by CMV exposure. Compared with equally common non-associated chains, HLA-associated TCR beta chains in a later analysis were more clonally expanded and had lower generation probabilities. In a later analysis, TCR association rates were found to vary across HLA loci, with the most associated TCRs seen for DRB1 alleles and the fewest for HLA-C alleles. Correlated functional status among segregating V segments might reflect linkage disequilibrium, but an unknown experimental factor could not be ruled out. Because counts were too low, approximately 15 rarely observed V segments, including chromosome 9 orphons, were excluded from the earlier analysis of fewer than 650 of the donors. The classifier was reported to diagnose cytomegalovirus status with high specificity and sensitivity in both the original and validation cohorts. While some public TCRs were present in many individuals, most TCR sequences turned up only very rarely across donors. A later genetic analysis associated a missense DCLRE1C variant with V-gene and J-gene trimming of TCR beta chains, and an independent cohort replicated the association. CMV serostatus was the only immune exposure information available for the cohort. In a later analysis, several top co-occurrence clusters were reported to appear linked to parvovirus B19, influenza, CMV and Epstein-Barr virus. In an earlier analysis of fewer than 750 of the donors, most TCR beta V segments were observed in productive rearrangements about 87% or about 30% of the time, broadly matching IMGT annotations. A few of the identified cytomegalovirus-associated TCR beta chains were confirmed in vitro to be specific for cytomegalovirus antigens. The presence/absence analyses assumed that sequencing depth was roughly uniform across donors, and that assumption may not be true. In a later genetic analysis, fewer N-insertions in productive TCRs were reported among donors in an Asian-associated ancestry cluster than the roughly 700-donor mean. Because HLA typing was missing for some donors at each locus, association tests included only the typed subset. It was suggested by the authors that the approach could potentially be generalized to other disease states and immunological phenotypes. In this cohort, only TCR beta chains were sequenced, and detectable features were limited by the absence of alpha or paired-chain data. A cluster of highly shared sequence variants was judged likely to represent a technical artifact of the sequencing pipeline.

A note on this clone: Its antigen is not yet known. Base qualities are not recorded, but no much larger clone differs from it by a single base.

The method was the immunoSEQ multiplex PCR assay. The multiplex PCR relied on a mix of 60 forward primers for TCR Vbeta segments and 13 reverse primers for TCR Jbeta segments. The CDR3 region of rearranged TCR beta genes was amplified from genomic DNA with a multiplex PCR assay. Amplified TCR beta libraries were sequenced as 87-base-pair reads on the Illumina HiSeq System. The published analysis was carried out like this. A later analysis tallied roughly 76 million unique TCR beta chains across the 666 repertoires, and some 12 million of those chains were shared by two or more donors. Raw reads were error-corrected and collapsed into unique sequences by a nearest-neighbor algorithm in which closely related sequences were merged to remove PCR and sequencing errors. CDR3 sequences were aligned to IMGT reference sequences to assign V, D and J gene segments. Each retained sequence needed at least a six-nucleotide match to both a V gene segment and a J gene segment. Rearrangements were classified as productive when the CDR3 lacked stop codons and remained in frame with V and J, and all other rearrangements were classified as non-productive. CDR3 was defined by IMGT convention, running from the second conserved V-encoded cysteine to the conserved J-encoded phenylalanine. In an earlier analysis of around 640 of the donors, sequences lacking an unambiguous match to a single V gene segment were excluded. In an earlier analysis of several hundred of the donors, a V segment was called functional when productive rearrangements were above 56.7%, and segregating when the standard deviation between donors exceeded 5%. A statistical classification framework was built for diagnosing cytomegalovirus status from the catalog of TCR beta chain sequences. In a later analysis, V and J genes were assigned by comparing TCR nucleotide sequences against IMGT/GENE-DB human TR gene sequences. A later analysis assigned CDR3 sequences and most-parsimonious VDJ recombination scenarios with the TCRdist pipeline. In a later analysis, each TCR beta chain was defined by its CDR3 amino acid sequence together with its V-gene family, and reads without a unique V-gene family were excluded. In a later analysis, 500 to 650 highly shared, low-generation-probability nucleotide sequences were removed to address suspected cross-contamination and a sequencing artifact. In a later analysis, a clonal expansion index for each public chain was calculated from normalized within-repertoire ranks of inferred template counts. Generation probabilities in a later analysis came from a VDJ recombination model fitted to out-of-frame rearrangements, and those results were checked against IGoR. Hypergeometric tests were used in a later analysis to score TCR-TCR, TCR-HLA and TCR-CMV co-occurrence, with a repertoire-size bias correction applied to the TCR pairs. A later analysis estimated false discovery rates by permuting HLA or CMV assignments 20 times. In a later analysis, co-occurring TCRs were grouped using DBSCAN, with TCRdist sequence similarity added in when clustering inside HLA-allele-positive subsets. Repertoires with fewer than 30,000 or more than 120,000 public chains, plus five repertoires with anomalous nucleotide sharing, were excluded from co-occurrence clustering. Entries here come from immuneACCESS through TCRdb and include only in-frame sequences with V and J called. Some clones fail to appear in such tables; in the studies checked, an unresolved V gene covers under half of the shortfall, and the cause of the remainder is unknown. V, J and clone size derive from that table, while D and trimming were established from the DNA sequence. The sample table records about 180,000 clones; approximately 80% of these occur just once. The ten largest clones represent 1.2% of the sample.

The cohort comprised under 700 healthy bone marrow donors. All cohort members were sampled while nominally healthy, although unrecorded immune exposures were likely present. The donor tested CMV seronegative, placing the donor among the 350 to 400 seronegative members of the cohort. Every donor gave a peripheral blood sample, and the peripheral blood mononuclear cells from that sample were used for TCR beta sequencing. Genomic DNA was extracted from the blood cell samples with the Qiagen DNeasy Blood Extraction Kit. Taken from the germline V gene, the CDR1 and CDR2 loops are SGHRS and YFSETQ. CDR3 length: 15 amino acids, cysteine to phenylalanine. The CDR3 DNA has 45 bases and is translated from base 1. V loses 7 bases at its end and J loses 1 base; junction bases beyond the gene matches: 5.

The specimen sequenced was PBMCs. The receptor was isolated from a boy under 10 years old in good health and CMV-seronegative. The rearrangement joined TRBV5-1 to TRBJ2-2, with 9 bases matching TRBD1. The nucleotide sequence is given as TGCGCCAGCGAAAAGGACAGGGGGAACACCGGGGAGCTGTTTTTT. Translated, it reads CASEKDRGNTGELFF.